This T cell receptor (beta chain) comes out of a study of T cell responses to AZD1222 COVID-19 vaccine. Study-level background: Pooled in the analysis were second doses at about 4 or about 12 weeks.

Profiling relied on immunoSEQ multiplex PCR, and the TCRdb table lists in-frame clones only, not all of them. The sample shows around 100,000 clones, around nine tenths of them seen only once. Comments on this clone: The antigen is unknown.

The CDR3 length is 12 residues. CDR1 is MNHEY and CDR2 is SVGAGI in the germline V gene. V lost 9 bases to trimming and J lost 5 bases; unmatched junction nucleotides: 5. Study-wide results and limits: Mostly white British, mostly female donors; authors suggested clonal diversity may be underestimated. Dominant at 160-218 and 743-854, vaccine-associated CD4 TCRs also spanned spike.

This specimen was peripheral blood, taken on day 0 of AZD1222 vaccination. The chain combines TRBV6-5 with TRBJ1-2; 8 positions agree with TRBD1. This TCR came from an adult in good health. In nucleotides, the CDR3 is TGTGCCAGTAAGGGACAGGCTTATGGCTACACCTTC. Protein sequence: CASKGQAYGYTF.